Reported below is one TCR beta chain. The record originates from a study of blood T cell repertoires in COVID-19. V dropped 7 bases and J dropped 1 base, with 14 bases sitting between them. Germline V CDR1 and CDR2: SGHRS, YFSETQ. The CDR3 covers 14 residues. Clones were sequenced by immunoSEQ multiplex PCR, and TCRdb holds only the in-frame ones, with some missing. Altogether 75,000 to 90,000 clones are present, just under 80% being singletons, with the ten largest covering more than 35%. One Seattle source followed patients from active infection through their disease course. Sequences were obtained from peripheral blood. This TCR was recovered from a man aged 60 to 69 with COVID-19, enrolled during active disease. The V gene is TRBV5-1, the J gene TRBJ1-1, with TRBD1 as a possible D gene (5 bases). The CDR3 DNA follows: TGCGCCAGCCGCGGGGCTGTGGCGAACACTGAAGCTTTCTTT. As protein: CASRGAVANTEAFF.